This T cell receptor (beta chain) was found in a study of blood T cell repertoires in COVID-19. Study-wide context: Sample material is recorded as cDNA or gDNA derived from T cells, B-cell-depleted T cells, or PBMCs.

Authors' methods: It was from reference gene primer amplification that nucleated cell counts were estimated. The table came from immunoSEQ multiplex PCR; TCRdb's copy has only in-frame clones and leaves some out. V and J calls plus clone size are reproduced from that table; the DNA served to infer D and trimming. The sample consists of a few hundred thousand clones, 80% to 90% of them appearing once. A few counts support this clone. The CDR3 runs 15 residues. CDR1 and CDR2 (germline): SGHRS, YFSETQ. With 6 bases removed from V and 4 bases from J, the gap between germline ends came to 17 bases. The sequenced sample was PBMCs or T cells enriched from blood (not recorded which). The TCR comes from a woman aged 45-65 years who had recovered from COVID-19. This chain uses TRBV5-1 with TRBJ1-3; D is perhaps TRBD1 (5 bases). CDR3 residues: CASKSSPGAGNTIYF. The CDR3 coding sequence is TGCGCCAGCAAGAGTAGCCCTGGGGCCGGAAACACCATATATTTT.